The T cell receptor beta chain under discussion was sequenced for a study of Ad26.COV2.S vaccination and SARS-CoV-2 variants. Study-wide findings and caveats: The TCR-based breadth and depth measures might underestimate overall T cell responses.

Some clones are missing from TCRdb's copy, which holds only in-frame ones; the method was immunoSEQ multiplex PCR. This table holds about 400,000 clones, 83% found once. V lost 6 bases and J 6 bases, leaving 17 bases between the germline ends. This CDR3 contains 15 residues. In germline, CDR1 is SGHAT, CDR2 FQNNGV. Treatment meaning: 19 received Ad26.COV2.S at low or high dose, single or two shots; 5 received placebo; per-sample allocation not given. Repertoires come from day 63 after the first vaccine or placebo injection. Expressing Wuhan-strain SARS-CoV-2 spike, an Ad26 vector served as the vaccine. With respect to this clone: Its antigen is unknown.

The sequence came from a person between 18 and 65 years old who received the Ad26.COV2.S COVID-19 vaccine or a placebo. V and J are TRBV11-2 and TRBJ2-2, with D possibly matching TRBD1 (5 bases). The source material was peripheral blood, sampled in a trial of Ad26.COV2.S vaccine versus placebo. CDR3 in amino acids: CASSSRVDVAGELFF. In nucleotides, the CDR3 is TGTGCCAGCAGTAGCAGGGTTGATGTCGCCGGGGAGCTGTTTTTT. The full variable domain, with the rest looked up from reference TRBV11-2 and TRBJ2-2, is EAGVAQSPRYKIIEKRQSVAFWCNPISGHATLYWYQQILGQGPKLLIQFQNNGVVDDSQLPKDRFSAERLKGVDSTLKIQPAKLEDSAVYLCASSSRVDVAGELFFGEGSRLTVL.